Following are 14 T cell receptor beta chains from one sample sequenced in a study of T cell changes during pregnancy in multiple sclerosis. Sequencing was performed with immunoSEQ multiplex PCR; in TCRdb, only in-frame clones are kept and a portion is missing. The profile shows 65,000 to 85,000 clones, approximately 90% of them singletons. Sequencing was performed on peripheral blood, taken in the third trimester of pregnancy. These receptors were obtained from a female donor with multiple sclerosis, enrolled in a pregnancy study.

The count of this clone is one. The chain couples TRBV30 to TRBJ1-2, with 7 bases identical to TRBD1. The germline V gene has CDR1 GTSNPN and CDR2 SVGIG (reference sequence). V was clipped by 6 bases and J by 8 bases; unmatched bases: 21. CDR3 length: 16 amino acids. The CDR3 nucleotides read TGTGCCTGCCCGAGAACGGGGCAGGGGGGTATGTGGGGCTACACCTTC. This sequence encodes CACPRTGQGGMWGYTF.

The V gene is TRBV19, the J gene TRBJ1-5; D possibly corresponds to TRBD1 (5 bases). Germline V gene lookup returns CDR1 LNHDA and CDR2 SQIVND (reference sequence). The CDR3 has 16 residues. V was trimmed by 4 bases and J by 5 bases, leaving 18 bases between them. Written as DNA, the CDR3 is TGTGCCAGTAGTACCATGAGGGGAGGGCCAGATCAGCCCCAGCATTTT. Translated: CASSTMRGGPDQPQHF.

The V and J genes are TRBV4-3 and TRBJ2-2; D possibly corresponds to TRBD2 (5 bases). Germline V gene sequence: CDR1 LGHNA, CDR2 YSLEER. The CDR3 has 15 residues. V was pared by 8 bases and J by 0 bases, with 13 bases between. For the CDR3, the DNA is TGCGCCAGCCGGGGTCCAAGTTCGAACACCGGGGAGCTGTTTTTT. Translated: CASRGPSSNTGELFF.

The chain couples TRBV5-1 to TRBJ2-7; 7 bases are a match to TRBD2. Germline lookup yields CDR1 SGHRS and CDR2 YFSETQ. CDR3 size: 13 residues. V lost 6 bases, J lost 2 bases, and 5 bases stayed unmatched. In DNA, the CDR3 is TGCGCCAGCACGGCGGGGGACGCCTACGAGCAGTACTTC. Protein product: CASTAGDAYEQYF. Using reference TRBV5-1 and TRBJ2-7 for the parts outside the CDR3, the full variable domain is KAGVTQTPRYLIKTRGQQVTLSCSPISGHRSVSWYQQTPGQGLQFLFEYFSETQRNKGNFPGRFSGRQFSNSRSEMNVSTLELGDSALYLCASTAGDAYEQYFGPGTRLTVT.

The chain uses TRBV18 and TRBJ1-3; D is ambiguous. The germline V gene has CDR1 KGHSH and CDR2 LQKENI. Trimming removed 3 bases at V and 0 bases at J, with 12 bases between. The CDR3 extends over 16 amino acids. The CDR3 sequence: CASSPTTTGSGNTIYF. For the CDR3, the DNA is TGTGCCAGCTCACCTACGACGACGGGCTCTGGAAACACCATATATTTT.

This clone appeared once. V and J are TRBV11-1 and TRBJ1-1; 9 positions match TRBD1. CDR1 and CDR2 from the germline V gene are SGHAT and FQDESV (reference sequence). The CDR3 totals 13 residues. With 4 bases clipped from V and 3 bases from J, the junction kept 0 bases outside the gene matches. The CDR3 DNA sequence: TGTGCCAGCAGCTGGACAGGGGACACTGAAGCTTTCTTT. Its protein is CASSWTGDTEAFF.

The chain carries TRBV2 and TRBJ2-7; D perhaps matches TRBD1 (5 bases). The CDR3 length is 13 residues. Trimming removed 4 bases at V and 4 bases at J, with 11 bases between. Germline V CDR1 and CDR2: SNHLY, FYNNEI. This CDR3 reads CASSGSNRYEQYF. The CDR3, as DNA: TGTGCCAGCAGTGGCTCAAACAGGTACGAGCAGTACTTC.

J is TRBJ1-2 and V is TRBV28; 10 bases agree with TRBD1. The J segment lost 6 bases and the V segment lost 5 bases, leaving 12 bases of the junction unmatched. Germline V lookup: CDR1 MDHEN, CDR2 SYDVKM. The CDR3 covers 16 residues. CDR3 nucleotides: TGTGCCAGCAGTGTTACCGGGACAGGGGACGGTCATGGCTACACCTTC. Translation: CASSVTGTGDGHGYTF.

V usage is TRBV2 and J usage is TRBJ2-7; TRBD2 matches at 7 bases. CDR1 is SNHLY and CDR2 is FYNNEI in the germline V gene. The CDR3 is 14 amino acids. V shed 5 bases, J shed 2 bases, and the junction held 6 bases outside the gene matches. CDR3 residues: CASSLRGTPYEQYF. Here the CDR3 DNA reads TGTGCCAGCAGTCTGCGGGGGACGCCCTACGAGCAGTACTTC. Together with reference TRBV2 and TRBJ2-7, the CDR3 gives the full variable domain: EPEVTQTPSHQVTQMGQEVILRCVPISNHLYFYWYRQILGQKVEFLVSFYNNEISEKSEIFDDQFSVERPDGSNFTLKIRSTKLEDSAMYFCASSLRGTPYEQYFGPGTRLTVT.

V is TRBV15 and J is TRBJ1-2, with 8 bases matching TRBD1. Germline CDR1 is LNHNV and CDR2 is YYDKDF (reference sequence). The CDR3 is 13 residues long. After removal of 8 bases from V and 8 bases from J, the junction contained 10 bases not matched to a gene. CDR3 nucleotides: TGTGCCACCGGGAGAGACAGGGGTAGAGGCTACACCTTC. This encodes CATGRDRGRGYTF.

The rearrangement links TRBV4-2 to TRBJ1-2, with D maybe TRBD1 (5 bases). The CDR3 extends over 16 amino acids. V lost 0 bases, J lost 8 bases, and 19 bases lay in between. Germline values: CDR1 LGHNA, CDR2 YNFKEQ. The DNA for the CDR3 is TGTGCCAGCAGCCAAGATAGGGTGAGGGACTCCGGCGGCTACACCTTC. Translated, it gives CASSQDRVRDSGGYTF.

V usage is TRBV27 and J usage is TRBJ2-2; TRBD2 agrees at 7 bases. V shed 3 bases, J shed 2 bases, and the junction held 12 bases outside the gene matches. CDR1 and CDR2 (germline): MNHEY, SMNVEV (reference sequence). CDR3 length: 18 residues. Here the CDR3 reads CASSFSSVASGNTGELFF. DNA for the CDR3: TGTGCCAGCAGTTTCTCGTCGGTCGCTAGCGGAAACACCGGGGAGCTGTTTTTT.

The rearrangement joins TRBV7-6 to TRBJ1-2; 7 bases match TRBD1. After removal of 1 base from V and 4 bases from J, the junction contained 6 bases not matched to a gene. Per the germline V gene, CDR1 is SGHVS and CDR2 is FNYEAQ. The CDR3 has 15 residues. In DNA form, the CDR3 reads TGTGCCAGCAGCTTAGAGGCAGGGGGACCCTATGGCTACACCTTC. Its translation: CASSLEAGGPYGYTF. Full variable domain (outside the CDR3, taken from reference TRBV7-6 and TRBJ1-2): GAGVSQSPRYKVTKRGQDVALRCDPISGHVSLYWYRQALGQGPEFLTYFNYEAQQDKSGLPNDRFSAERPEGSISTLTIQRTEQRDSAMYRCASSLEAGGPYGYTFGSGTRLTVV.

J is TRBJ1-6 and V is TRBV27, with 12 bases matching TRBD1. CDR3 length equals 16 residues. Germline CDR1 reads MNHEY; CDR2 reads SMNVEV (reference sequence). J was trimmed by 8 bases and V by 3 bases; bases with no gene match: 5. The CDR3 loop reads CASSLGTGGFDSPLHF. The CDR3 DNA follows: TGTGCCAGCAGTTTGGGGACAGGGGGCTTTGATTCACCCCTCCACTTT.